This T cell receptor (beta chain) was identified during a study of shared clonotypes between healthy human individuals. Study observations and caveats: Approximately 5.4% of naive CD4 clonotypes were common to a handful of donors. Generally, naive subsets came out with larger estimated richness than memory subsets.

A few counts support this clone. What it recognizes is unknown. TCRdb's copy holds only in-frame clones and misses some; the assay was immunoSEQ multiplex PCR. The repertoire holds over 150,000 clones, approximately 62% seen once, with about 10% in the top ten. The V gene's germline CDR1 is MNHEY and CDR2 SVGAGI. Trimming took 6 bases from V and 4 from J; bases not matched to a gene: 6. The length of the CDR3 is 15 residues. The sample was memory CD4+ T cells sorted from blood. The subset here: CD45RA-negative fraction. The origin of this receptor is a man in his thirties or forties in good health. The chain uses TRBV6-5 and TRBJ1-5; TRBD1 aligns across 10 bases. CDR3 bases: TGTGCCAGCAGGGGACAGGGGCGAGAAAATCAGCCCCAGCATTTT. Amino acids: CASRGQGRENQPQHF.